The 26 T cell receptor beta chains in this list originate from one sample, sequenced in a study of shared clonotypes between healthy human individuals. Sequencing used immunoSEQ multiplex PCR; TCRdb keeps in-frame clones, though not all of them. The sample shows more than 550,000 clones, roughly 87% of them seen only once. Sequenced input: memory CD8+ T cells from PBMCs. Subset denoted: CD45RO+ cells pooled with CCR7-negative TemRA cells. The receptor set was obtained from a man aged 18 to 29 in good health. Some clones in this sample may be carry-over from other donors' samples.

The rearrangement links TRBV7-7 to TRBJ2-3, with D possibly called TRBD1 or TRBD2 (5 bases each). The CDR3 covers 15 residues. V gave up 5 bases and J gave up 0 bases, with 12 bases separating them. Germline V gene data show CDR1 as SSHAT and CDR2 as FNYEAQ (reference sequence). This CDR3 reads CASSQGRTSTDTQYF. The CDR3 region has the DNA TGTGCCAGCAGCCAGGGACGGACGAGCACAGATACGCAGTATTTT.

V is TRBV27 and J is TRBJ2-2, with 9 bases fitting TRBD2. Losses at the gene ends were 0 bases for V and 0 bases for J; bases not matched to a gene: 8. Germline CDR1 and CDR2: MNHEY and SMNVEV (reference sequence). This CDR3 comprises 19 residues. In DNA form, the CDR3 reads TGTGCCAGCAGTTTATCACCCCTAGCGGGGAGCGCGAACACCGGGGAGCTGTTTTTT. As protein: CASSLSPLAGSANTGELFF.

CDR3 DNA: TGTGCCAGCAGCCAAACCGGGACAGGGCCGGCCACAGATACGCAGTATTTT. This encodes CASSQTGTGPATDTQYF. The chain couples TRBV14 to TRBJ2-3; 9 positions match TRBD1. J was trimmed by 2 bases and V by 2 bases; bases with no gene match: 8. CDR1 and CDR2 (germline): SGHDN, FVKESK. The CDR3 spans 17 residues.

This chain connects TRBV7-9 to TRBJ2-1, with 12 bases that match TRBD2. The CDR3 runs 16 residues. From germline, CDR1 is SEHNR and CDR2 FQNEAQ (reference sequence). Losses at the gene ends were 4 bases for V and 6 bases for J; bases not matched to a gene: 7. This CDR3 reads CASSSPTSGSLNEQFF. In DNA, the CDR3 is TGTGCCAGCAGCTCGCCGACTAGCGGGAGCCTCAATGAGCAGTTCTTC.

CDR3 in DNA: TGTGCCAGCAGTGATCTTAGCTTCCACACCGGGGAGCTGTTTTTT. Translated, it gives CASSDLSFHTGELFF. This rearrangement joins TRBV25-1 to TRBJ2-2; D unresolved. CDR3 size: 15 residues. V dropped 3 bases and J dropped 3 bases, with 11 bases sitting between them. Germline CDR1 is MGHDK and CDR2 is SYGVNS. The variable domain in full, with the rest retrieved from reference TRBV25-1 and TRBJ2-2, is EADIYQTPRYLVIGTGKKITLECSQTMGHDKMYWYQQDPGMELHLIHYSYGVNSTEKGDLSSESTVSRIRTEHFPLTLESARPSHTSQYLCASSDLSFHTGELFFGEGSRLTVL.

This rearrangement joins TRBV13 to TRBJ1-5, with D possibly matching TRBD1 (5 bases). Trimming took 5 bases from V and 3 from J, leaving 14 bases between them. CDR3 size: 15 residues. Germline lookup yields CDR1 PRHDT and CDR2 FYEKMQ (reference sequence). CDR3 in amino acids: CASSLRGESNQPQHF. The CDR3 region has the DNA TGTGCCAGCAGCCTACGGGGGGAGTCCAATCAGCCCCAGCATTTT.

The chain combines TRBV27 with TRBJ2-2; a possible D gene is TRBD2 (6 bases). V lost 5 bases and J 6 bases, leaving 13 bases between the germline ends. Germline V lookup: CDR1 MNHEY, CDR2 SMNVEV (reference sequence). CDR3 length: 14 amino acids. The chain's CDR3 is CASSPQEGAGELFF. The CDR3 DNA is TGTGCCAGCAGTCCCCAGGAGGGCGCCGGGGAGCTGTTTTTT.

This rearrangement joins TRBV28 to TRBJ2-7; 9 nucleotides agree with TRBD2. V shed 5 bases, J shed 2 bases, and the junction held 4 bases outside the gene matches. The CDR3 spans 14 residues. Germline V CDR1 and CDR2: MDHEN, SYDVKM. The CDR3 here is CASSKAGGTYEQYF. CDR3 DNA sequence: TGTGCCAGCAGTAAAGCGGGAGGTACCTACGAGCAGTACTTC.

The rearrangement uses TRBV27 and TRBJ2-7; 7 positions match TRBD1. This CDR3 has 17 amino acids. The junction had 8 bases not matched to a gene; V was cut back by 0 bases and J by 0 bases. The germline CDR1 and CDR2 sequences are MNHEY and SMNVEV (reference sequence). The CDR3 sequence is CASSLSPGTALSYEQYF. CDR3 DNA: TGTGCCAGCAGTTTATCACCGGGGACAGCACTCTCCTACGAGCAGTACTTC.

The chain uses TRBV2 and TRBJ1-5; D gene uncertain. The CDR3 totals 14 residues. V shed 4 bases and J shed 1 base, with 8 bases lying between them. The germline V gene has CDR1 SNHLY and CDR2 FYNNEI. The CDR3 sequence is CASSGQMSNQPQHF. The DNA for the CDR3 is TGTGCCAGCAGTGGTCAGATGAGCAATCAGCCCCAGCATTTT.

The V call is TRBV6-1, the J call TRBJ2-7; D perhaps matches TRBD2 (5 bases). V gave up 3 bases and J gave up 4 bases, with 16 bases separating them. CDR3 length equals 15 residues. The germline CDR1 and CDR2 sequences are MNHNS and SASEGT. Here the CDR3 reads CASSEWRLVGYEQYF. The CDR3, as DNA: TGTGCCAGCAGTGAGTGGAGGCTAGTTGGGTACGAGCAGTACTTC.

The chain carries TRBV15 and TRBJ1-4; D uncertain. Germline CDR1 reads LNHNV; CDR2 reads YYDKDF (reference sequence). Trimming stripped 1 base from V and 8 bases from J, with 11 bases between. This CDR3 spans 14 amino acids. The DNA of the CDR3 is TGTGCCACCAGCAGAGTGATGAACGGGGAAAAACTGTTTTTT. It is translated as CATSRVMNGEKLFF.

The chain couples TRBV29-1 to TRBJ2-1, with D unresolved. Trimming took 4 bases from V and 0 from J, leaving 19 bases between them. The CDR3 extends over 17 amino acids. Per the germline V gene, CDR1 is SQVTM and CDR2 is ANQGSEA. The chain's CDR3 is CSVVGNNAPISYNEQFF. In DNA form, the CDR3 reads TGCAGCGTTGTCGGTAACAACGCCCCGATCTCCTACAATGAGCAGTTCTTC.

The CDR3 DNA sequence: TGTGCCTGGGGGAACAGGGGGCTTAAAGCTTTCTTT. Protein: CAWGNRGLKAFF. The chain combines TRBV30 with TRBJ1-1, with 9 bases that match TRBD1. This CDR3 is built from 12 residues. V shed 5 bases, J shed 9 bases, and the junction held 7 bases outside the gene matches. Germline CDR1 reads GTSNPN; CDR2 reads SVGIG (reference sequence). Full variable domain (missing parts from reference TRBV30 and TRBJ1-1): SQTIHQWPATLVQPVGSPLSLECTVEGTSNPNLYWYRQAAGRGLQLLFYSVGIGQISSEVPQNLSASRPQDRQFILSSKKLLLSDSGFYLCAWGNRGLKAFFGQGTRLTVV.

V usage is TRBV19 and J usage is TRBJ2-1; the D is unclear. The V gene lost 5 bases and the J gene lost 0 bases, with 17 bases spanning the gap. The length of the CDR3 is 17 residues. Germline V gene data show CDR1 as LNHDA and CDR2 as SQIVND (reference sequence). The CDR3 protein is CASSSPLGKTSYNEQFF. In DNA, the CDR3 is TGTGCCAGTAGTTCCCCTCTGGGGAAAACCTCCTACAATGAGCAGTTCTTC.

The chain combines TRBV11-2 with TRBJ1-5; no reliable D call. Germline V lookup: CDR1 SGHAT, CDR2 FQNNGV. The CDR3 is 14 residues long. V dropped 4 bases and J dropped 8 bases, with 15 bases sitting between them. The CDR3, as DNA: TGTGCCAGCAGCTCTGCCGGGATAGAAGAGCCCCAGCATTTT. Protein product: CASSSAGIEEPQHF.

The chain is built from TRBV9 and TRBJ1-6, with D perhaps matching TRBD1 (5 bases). Germline CDR1 SGDLS, CDR2 YYNGEE. The CDR3 loop spans 17 amino acids. V shed 4 bases and J shed 10 bases, with 24 bases lying between them. This chain's CDR3 is CASSSFGDVRPNSPLHF. The CDR3 nucleotides are TGTGCCAGCAGCTCATTTGGGGACGTTCGGCCTAACTCACCCCTCCACTTT.

The V and J genes are TRBV27 and TRBJ2-1; 9 nucleotides agree with TRBD2. Germline loops: CDR1 MNHEY, CDR2 SMNVEV (reference sequence). The CDR3 consists of 18 residues. V was clipped by 2 bases and J by 4 bases; unmatched bases: 12. The CDR3 bases are TGTGCCAGCAGTTTACGCCCCCCGTGGCGGGAGGGGTACAATGAGCAGTTCTTC. This gives the protein CASSLRPPWREGYNEQFF.

The rearrangement uses TRBV28 and TRBJ2-3, with D hard to call. The CDR3 consists of 15 residues. CDR1 and CDR2 from the germline V gene are MDHEN and SYDVKM. Trimming removed 5 bases from V and 0 bases from J, with 12 bases in between. CDR3 sequence reads: CASSLTPISTDTQYF. CDR3 in DNA: TGTGCCAGCAGTCTCACCCCTATTAGCACAGATACGCAGTATTTT.

This clone occurred a few times. The chain uses TRBV6-1 and TRBJ1-1, with 8 bases identical to TRBD1. Germline trimming cut 7 bases from V and 4 bases from J; bases unmatched to any gene: 8. The germline gives CDR1 MNHNS, CDR2 SASEGT. CDR3 length equals 14 residues. DNA for the CDR3: TGTGCCAGCAAGATGGACAGGGCGTTCACTGAAGCTTTCTTT. Translating gives CASKMDRAFTEAFF.

The gene calls are TRBV7-9 and TRBJ1-1, with a possible D match to TRBD1 (5 bases). The V gene lost 7 bases and the J gene lost 6 bases, with 12 bases spanning the gap. CDR1 and CDR2 (germline): SEHNR, FQNEAQ (reference sequence). This CDR3 region has 12 residues. The CDR3 DNA reads TGTGCCAGCACCATCGGGGGGGCTGAAGCTTTCTTT. Protein sequence: CASTIGGAEAFF.

Note on this clone: This sample also contains other DNA sequences that code for the same CDR3. This CDR3 is CASSLRGSTDTQYF. The CDR3 DNA sequence: TGTGCCAGCAGTTTACGCGGGAGCACAGATACGCAGTATTTT. V and J are TRBV27 and TRBJ2-3; D is perhaps TRBD2 (5 bases). Germline V gives CDR1 MNHEY, CDR2 SMNVEV (reference sequence). CDR3 length equals 14 residues. Trimming took off 2 bases at V and 0 bases at J, with 6 bases between the two ends.

The chain carries TRBV25-1 and TRBJ2-3; 7 nucleotides agree with TRBD1. Per the germline V gene, CDR1 is MGHDK and CDR2 is SYGVNS. CDR3 size: 13 residues. Germline trimming cut 7 bases from V and 5 bases from J; bases unmatched to any gene: 6. The CDR3 reads CASTASGGDTQYF. For the CDR3, the DNA is TGTGCCAGCACGGCGTCAGGGGGAGATACGCAGTATTTT.

The sample holds one count of this clone. V and J are TRBV27 and TRBJ2-2, with D unclear. The germline gives CDR1 MNHEY, CDR2 SMNVEV (reference sequence). This CDR3 has 12 amino acids. The V gene lost 5 bases and the J gene lost 4 bases, with 5 bases spanning the gap. The CDR3: CASSPVTGELFF. Here the CDR3 DNA reads TGTGCCAGCAGTCCAGTCACCGGGGAGCTGTTTTTT.

The chain recombines TRBV6-4 with TRBJ2-7; 10 nucleotides match TRBD2. J lost 10 bases, V lost 7 bases, and 16 bases had no gene match. Germline assignment: CDR1 MRHNA and CDR2 SNTAGT. CDR3 size: 15 residues. In DNA form, the CDR3 reads TGTGCCAGCATACCTAGCGGGAGTGGACCTACGAATCAGTACTTC. Translated: CASIPSGSGPTNQYF.

This clone appeared once. The genes are TRBV4-3 and TRBJ1-2, with TRBD1 matching 12 bases. The germline gives CDR1 LGHNA, CDR2 YSLEER. CDR3 size: 16 residues. V gave up 0 bases and J gave up 6 bases; unmatched junction bases: 5. Here the CDR3 DNA reads TGCGCCAGCAGCCAAGATCTACGGGACAGGGGGCATGGCTACACCTTC. It yields the protein CASSQDLRDRGHGYTF.